These 15 T cell receptor beta chains came from one sample sequenced in a study of blood T cell repertoires in COVID-19. Profiled with immunoSEQ multiplex PCR; TCRdb holds only in-frame clones, not every one. The sample holds 30,000 to 35,000 clones, approximately 87% seen once. Sequencing was carried out using peripheral blood. The receptor source for this set is a man at least 80 years old with active COVID-19.

This clone was seen a handful of times. V usage is TRBV4-1 and J usage is TRBJ1-4, with D perhaps matching TRBD1 (6 bases). Trimming took off 2 bases at V and 5 bases at J, with 15 bases between the two ends. Germline V gives CDR1 MGHRA, CDR2 YSYEKL. The CDR3 runs 16 residues. The CDR3 DNA reads TGCGCCAGCAGCCAACAATGGACAGCGATAAATGAAAAACTGTTTTTT. This sequence encodes CASSQQWTAINEKLFF.

This clone occurred once. The J gene is TRBJ2-7, the V gene TRBV5-5; D possibly corresponds to TRBD1 (6 bases). The CDR3 totals 14 residues. V gave up 3 bases and J gave up 1 base, with 11 bases separating them. The germline gives CDR1 SGHKS, CDR2 YYEKEE (reference sequence). CDR3 amino acids: CASSSLGQSYEQYF. CDR3 DNA: TGTGCCAGCAGCTCCCTAGGACAGTCCTACGAGCAGTACTTC.

The rearrangement uses TRBV6-5 and TRBJ2-3; 7 bases line up with TRBD1. CDR1 and CDR2 (germline): MNHEY, SVGAGI. V was pared by 8 bases and J by 4 bases, with 9 bases of the junction left unmatched. This CDR3 has 14 residues. CDR3 residues: CASERGQTADTQYF. DNA for the CDR3: TGTGCCAGCGAGAGGGGACAGACAGCAGATACGCAGTATTTT.

This clone appeared once. CDR3 sequence (DNA): TGTGCCAGCAGCTTAGCCTTTTCACCCCTCCACTTT. This translates into CASSLAFSPLHF. The rearrangement links TRBV11-2 to TRBJ1-6; D uncertain. V was pared by 1 base and J by 9 bases, with 4 bases between. The length of the CDR3 is 12 residues. Germline CDR1 reads SGHAT; CDR2 reads FQNNGV.

The rearrangement links TRBV10-3 to TRBJ2-1, with 11 bases that match TRBD1. The germline V gene encodes CDR1 ENHRY and CDR2 SYGVKD. There are 14 residues in the CDR3. With V trimmed by 9 bases and J by 6 bases, 7 bases remained unmatched. For the CDR3, the DNA is TGTGCCATGGGCCCCGGACAGGGGGCCAATGAGCAGTTCTTC. Translation gives CAMGPGQGANEQFF.

The chain has TRBV18 and TRBJ1-4; possible D gene TRBD1, 5 bases. The CDR3 is 14 residues long. Germline-derived CDR1 and CDR2 are KGHSH and LQKENI. Trimming removed 3 bases from V and 2 bases from J, with 7 bases in between. The CDR3 protein is CASSPTDTNEKLFF. DNA of the CDR3: TGTGCCAGCTCACCGACAGATACTAATGAAAAACTGTTTTTT. The whole variable domain, filled in from reference TRBV18 and TRBJ1-4, reads NAGVMQNPRHLVRRRGQEARLRCSPMKGHSHVYWYRQLPEEGLKFMVYLQKENIIDESGMPKERFSAEFPKEGPSILRIQQVVRGDSAAYFCASSPTDTNEKLFFGSGTQLSVL.

This clone was found a few times. The V call is TRBV19, the J call TRBJ1-1; 9 bases agree with TRBD1. Per the germline V gene, CDR1 is LNHDA and CDR2 is SQIVND (reference sequence). CDR3 length: 18 residues. The J segment lost 4 bases and the V segment lost 0 bases, leaving 12 bases of the junction unmatched. The CDR3 DNA follows: TGTGCCAGTAGTATAGATGAGTGGGACAGGGATGATGGCACTGAAGCTTTCTTT. This sequence encodes CASSIDEWDRDDGTEAFF.

This clone was found once. The chain employs TRBV5-6 and TRBJ2-1, with D unresolved. There are 11 residues in the CDR3. Germline CDR1 and CDR2: SGHDT and YYEEEE. With 1 base removed from V and 10 bases from J, the gap between germline ends came to 6 bases. CDR3 loop: CASSLNIEQFF. CDR3 nucleotides: TGTGCCAGCAGCTTGAATATCGAGCAGTTCTTC.

V usage is TRBV6-5 and J usage is TRBJ2-2; no reliable D call. Trimming removed 4 bases at V and 8 bases at J, with 14 bases between. The CDR3 length is 14 residues. In germline, CDR1 is MNHEY, CDR2 SVGAGI. The chain's CDR3 is CASSFGLIRGELFF. CDR3 sequence (DNA): TGTGCCAGCAGTTTTGGTCTAATCCGAGGGGAGCTGTTTTTT.

In its sample, this clone was seen a few times. This chain joins TRBV9 and TRBJ2-2; 7 nucleotides agree with TRBD2. V shed 1 base, J shed 5 bases, and the junction held 5 bases outside the gene matches. This CDR3 spans 15 amino acids. CDR1 is SGDLS, CDR2 YYNGEE, per germline. The CDR3 sequence: CASSVRGSVTGELFF. The CDR3 DNA sequence: TGTGCCAGCAGCGTACGCGGGAGTGTTACCGGGGAGCTGTTTTTT.

V gene TRBV5-1 combines with J gene TRBJ1-2, with D perhaps TRBD1 (5 bases). Per germline, CDR1 SGHRS and CDR2 YFSETQ. This CDR3 has 13 amino acids. V shed 0 bases and J shed 7 bases, with 10 bases lying between them. CDR3 DNA: TGCGCCAGCAGCTTGGACAGGCAGAGTGGCTACACCTTC. As protein: CASSLDRQSGYTF.

The CDR3 DNA follows: TGCGCCAGCAGCCAAGGTCGGAACAGGGACGAGCAGTACTTC. This sequence encodes CASSQGRNRDEQYF. The chain uses TRBV4-1 and TRBJ2-7; D may be TRBD1 (6 bases). V lost 1 base, J lost 5 bases, and 12 bases lay in between. There are 14 residues in the CDR3. Germline V gives CDR1 MGHRA, CDR2 YSYEKL.

V is TRBV2 and J is TRBJ1-4; D gene unclear. This CDR3 is 15 amino acids long. Deletions cut 5 bases from V and 0 bases from J, with 10 bases between. Germline V gene sequence: CDR1 SNHLY, CDR2 FYNNEI. As DNA, the CDR3 is TGTGCCAGCAGTTCAGGAATTACAACTAATGAAAAACTGTTTTTT. This codes for CASSSGITTNEKLFF.

The J gene is TRBJ1-2, the V gene TRBV4-1, with TRBD1 identical over 9 bases. V gave up 3 bases and J gave up 4 bases; unmatched junction bases: 6. CDR3 length: 15 amino acids. Per the germline V gene, CDR1 is MGHRA and CDR2 is YSYEKL. The CDR3 sequence is CASSQGQGTFYGYTF. The CDR3 DNA reads as TGCGCCAGCAGCCAGGGACAGGGCACATTCTATGGCTACACCTTC.

The chain links TRBV27 to TRBJ2-7; tentatively, D is TRBD1 (6 bases). V shed 10 bases and J shed 6 bases, with 13 bases lying between them. The germline V gene encodes CDR1 MNHEY and CDR2 SMNVEV (reference sequence). The CDR3 loop spans 11 amino acids. This CDR3 is CAIYTGLEQYF. CDR3 nucleotides: TGTGCCATCTATACAGGGCTCGAGCAGTACTTC.